Sequencing of this T cell receptor beta chain was carried out in a study of T cells in Graves' hyperthyroidism and ophthalmopathy. Across the whole study: Before treatment of any kind, peripheral blood was taken at initial diagnosis. Broader study findings: Ophthalmopathy and stable hyperthyroidism were separated by a 13 V-J model.

RNA transcripts provided the source from which TCR beta CDR3 regions were amplified. First-round RT-PCR targeting the TCR CDR3 was performed with the HTBI primer set. TCRdb analysed the multiplex PCR reads with MiXCR anew, one entry per CDR3 protein. The data hold over 200,000 distinct CDR3 sequences, with 13% to 15% observed a single time. A few counts support this clonotype. Its antigen is not identified. Because the CDR3 is missing its conserved closing phenylalanine or tryptophan, this is likely a read error. Per the germline V gene, CDR1 is MNHEY and CDR2 is SMNVEV (reference sequence). CDR3 length equals 16 residues. The V and J ends lost 5 bases and 1 base respectively, with 17 bases between them.

V is TRBV27 and J is TRBJ1-1, with TRBD1 as a possible D gene (6 bases). The TCR originated in a woman between 35 and 50 years old with Graves' hyperthyroidism that later progressed to Graves' ophthalmopathy. The source material was blood. The CDR3 DNA reads TGTGCCAGCAGTCCCTTGGGGGGGCGCGGGAACACTGAAGCTTTCCTT. This translates into CASSPLGGRGNTEAFL.